This T cell receptor beta chain was recovered during a study of cytomegalovirus exposure and HLA in healthy donors. Study-wide results and limits: The study designated around 150 TCR beta chains cytomegalovirus-associated.

With 3 bases clipped from V and 3 bases from J, the junction kept 10 bases outside the gene matches. Per germline, CDR1 SGHDN and CDR2 FVKESK. This CDR3 spans 17 amino acids. The PCR employed 60 Vbeta primers together with 13 Jbeta primers. Repertoires were generated with immunoSEQ multiplex PCR, while TCRdb's copy carries only in-frame clones and drops some. The profile shows roughly 100,000 clones, roughly 71% of them singletons. With regard to this clone: Its cognate antigen is unknown.

Sequenced sample: PBMCs. The gene calls are TRBV14 and TRBJ2-3; 9 bases fit TRBD2. The clonotype comes from a woman aged 18 to 35 in good health and CMV-seropositive. Here the CDR3 reads CASSQYGGGARTDTQYF. The DNA for the CDR3 is TGTGCCAGCAGCCAGTACGGCGGGGGGGCCAGGACAGATACGCAGTATTTT.